Sequencing of this T cell receptor (beta chain) was carried out in a study of beta chain features in type 1 diabetes. Study-level points and caveats: Type 1 diabetes patients showed a moderate but significant shortening of TCRB CDR3s in all four CD4+ subsets.

Expressed TCRB transcripts got sequenced, as all isolated RNA was reverse transcribed. Profiling relied on immunoSEQ multiplex PCR, and the TCRdb table lists in-frame clones only, not all of them. The sample carries 600,000 to 700,000 clones, 9.5% to 15% recorded once. In regard to this clone: Its antigen is currently unknown.

The V gene's germline CDR1 is SGHTA and CDR2 FQGNSA. V lost 5 bases to trimming and J lost 8 bases; unmatched junction nucleotides: 11. The CDR3 length is 15 residues. This clonotype was sampled from a man younger than 45 with type 1 diabetes. This chain links TRBV7-2 with TRBJ2-2; TRBD1 agrees at 7 bases. The sequenced sample was naive CD4+ T cells from blood. This CDR3 is CASSPQGTATGELFF. In DNA, the CDR3 is TGTGCCAGCAGCCCTCAGGGGACAGCTACGGGGGAGCTGTTTTTT.